This T cell receptor (beta chain) was recovered during a study of blood T cell repertoires in COVID-19 (dated by TCRdb to between 2020 and 2021). With respect to the entire study: Samples from collaborators originated in the United States, Italy and Spain and spanned both the acute and convalescent phases of COVID-19. The prospective study material was composed of cDNA or gDNA derived from T cells, B-cell-depleted T cells, or PBMCs. Deeply sampled blood TCRbeta repertoires from subjects exposed to, actively infected with, or recovered from COVID-19 were included in the dataset. A freely available public database, intended as a resource for researchers studying the immune response to SARS-CoV-2, is where the repertoires were released. The samples were drawn from the first 160 participants of the ongoing ImmuneRACE study and from about 1,200 subjects provided by 6 global collaborators. A de-identified subject ID, COVID-19 status, age in years and sex were almost always included in the sample metadata. HLA class I and class II types, where available, came from metadata supplied by the sample provider rather than from assay-based typing.

What the study reported, not specific to this receptor: How much clinical and demographic metadata was included differed by source and by participant, and the metadata was provided uncurated.

CDR1 and CDR2 are read off the germline V gene as SGHTA and FQGNSA. V and J lose 5 bases and 4 bases, and a span of 26 bases separates them. The CDR3 sequence holds 18 residues, the cysteine and phenylalanine included. Only the CDR3 region is kept as DNA, spanning 54 bases read in frame from base 1. TCRbeta CDR3 regions were amplified from genomic DNA using the immunoSEQ Assay, a bias-controlled multiplex PCR. Concerning the study's data processing: The number of nucleated cells in each sample was estimated by amplification of reference gene primers within the assay. To quantify the absolute abundance of each unique TCRbeta CDR3 rearrangement, sequence reads were collapsed and filtered. For each sample, productive Simpson clonality was calculated as the square root of Simpson's diversity index across productive rearrangements. This immuneACCESS table, as held by TCRdb, lists in-frame sequences with V and J called but not all clones. Of the missing ones, under half trace to an unresolved V gene in checked studies; the others have no known cause. The V and J calls and clone size were taken over from that table, and D and trimming were inferred from the DNA. In this sample the table shows a few hundred thousand clones, about 88% of which occur a single time. Of the sample, roughly 1.7% is held by the ten largest clones.

This clone has a single count. The antigen it binds to is not known. The input lacks base qualities; no much larger clone sits a single base away. Each collaborating institution followed its own protocols to collect whole blood in K2EDTA tubes. For TCRbeta analysis, collaborators shipped samples as frozen whole blood, isolated PBMCs, or DNA extracted from either of those sample types. This clonotype was obtained from a man aged 65-85 years with acute or convalescent COVID-19. The chain is made from TRBV7-2 and TRBJ1-1, and the D gene may be TRBD1, 6 bases matching. Sequencing was done on a sample of peripheral blood. CDR3 region: CASSPRRGQGLGGTEAFF. In nucleotide form, the sequence is TGTGCCAGCAGCCCGAGGCGCGGGCAGGGGTTAGGAGGCACTGAAGCTTTCTTT.